This T cell receptor beta chain was documented in a study of blood T cell repertoires in COVID-19. Study at large: The samples span acute and convalescent COVID-19 from the United States, Italy and Spain.

The CDR3 has 16 amino acids. After removal of 0 bases from V and 1 base from J, the junction contained 0 bases not matched to a gene. Germline CDR1 reads KGHSH; CDR2 reads LQKENI. Only in-frame clones appear in the TCRdb table, and some are missing; sequencing was by immunoSEQ multiplex PCR. The repertoire has 60,000 to 90,000 clones, 73% of them found once; the top ten carry 22%. The clonotype was recovered from a man aged 55 to 70 with acute or convalescent COVID-19. This chain links TRBV18 with TRBJ2-2; 9 bases line up with TRBD1. The source material was peripheral blood. CDR3 protein: CASSPPGQGNTGELFF. Written as DNA, the CDR3 is TGTGCCAGCTCACCACCGGGACAGGGGAACACCGGGGAGCTGTTTTTT.